Below, one T cell receptor beta chain is given with its context. Produced via immunoSEQ multiplex PCR; TCRdb's table is partial and in-frame only. The table lists nearly 400,000 clones, roughly 89% of them singletons, with less than 2% in the top ten. The CDR3 has 15 residues. The data are from a study of blood T cell repertoires in COVID-19. Study-wide context: Nucleic acid was either cDNA or gDNA, and it came from T cells, B-cell-depleted T cells, or PBMCs.

The chain couples TRBV7-5 to TRBJ1-2; the DNA was not compared with TRBD1, the D call given in the table. TRBV7-5 is reported as a pseudogene. The sample consisted of PBMCs or T cells enriched from blood (not recorded which). The sequence was collected from a woman between 25 and 40 years old who had recovered from COVID-19. The CDR3 DNA is TGTGCCAGAAGCCCGCAAAGGGGCTTAAACTATGGCTACACCTTC. Translated: CARSPQRGLNYGYTF.